The 16 T cell receptor beta chains given below trace back to one sample, sequenced in a study of T cells in Graves' hyperthyroidism and ophthalmopathy. Researchers took RNA transcripts and amplified the TCR beta CDR3 regions from them. First-round RT-PCR of the TCR CDR3 relied on the HTBI primer set. TCRdb fed the multiplex PCR reads into MiXCR, producing one record per CDR3 protein. The sample consists of roughly 350,000 distinct CDR3 sequences, roughly 13% of them appearing once. Material: blood. These receptors were obtained from a woman aged 30 to 39 with Graves' hyperthyroidism.

This clonotype was observed many times. This chain links TRBV6-1 with TRBJ2-7; a weak D match, TRBD1 (7 bases). CDR1 is MNHNS and CDR2 is SASEGT in the germline V gene. Trimming cost V 6 bases and J 1 base, with 16 bases left between them. CDR3 length: 15 amino acids. Here the CDR3 DNA reads TGTGCCAGCAGGCCCGACCCAGGGGGGTCCTACGAGCAGTACTTC. Translated: CASRPDPGGSYEQYF.

This chain connects TRBV28 to TRBJ2-5; D possibly corresponds to TRBD1 (5 bases). The germline V gene encodes CDR1 MDHEN and CDR2 SYDVKM. The V gene lost 8 bases and the J gene lost 2 bases, with 6 bases spanning the gap. The CDR3 runs to 11 residues. CDR3 residues: CASGAQETQYF. CDR3 bases: TGTGCCAGCGGGGCACAAGAGACCCAGTACTTC. The full variable domain, its missing parts supplied by reference TRBV28 and TRBJ2-5, is DVKVTQSSRYLVKRTGEKVFLECVQDMDHENMFWYRQDPGLGLRLIYFSYDVKMKEKGDIPEGYSVSREKKERFSLILESASTNQTSMYLCASGAQETQYFGPGTRLLVL.

This clonotype was counted ten times or more. The CDR3 DNA sequence: TGTGCCAGCAGCCCAGGGTTAAACTATGGCTACACCTTC. Protein sequence: CASSPGLNYGYTF. The chain joins TRBV6-2 or TRBV6-3 to TRBJ1-2, with D tentatively TRBD1 (5 bases). CDR1 is MNHEY and CDR2 is SVGEGT in the germline V gene. Trimming removed 6 bases from V and 2 bases from J, with 10 bases in between. The CDR3 is 13 residues long.

The chain couples TRBV27 to TRBJ1-3; maybe TRBD1 (6 bases). This CDR3 contains 13 residues. The germline V gene encodes CDR1 MNHEY and CDR2 SMNVEV (reference sequence). Deletions cut 3 bases from V and 9 bases from J, with 12 bases between. This CDR3 is CASSFTRGGTIYF. The CDR3 region has the DNA TGTGCCAGCAGTTTTACCAGGGGCGGCACCATATATTTT.

Of note for this clonotype: A much larger clone sits a single nucleotide away, making a read error possible. The chain recombines TRBV29-1 with TRBJ1-1; D possibly corresponds to TRBD1 (5 bases). Germline-derived CDR1 and CDR2 are SQVTM and ANQGSEA. Deletions cut 6 bases from V and 8 bases from J, with 25 bases between. The CDR3 length is 15 residues. CDR3 bases: TGCAGCGTAGACCCAACTTTTGTGGCAGGGAGGGAAGCTTTCTTT. Protein product: CSVDPTFVAGREAFF. Variable domain in full (rest from reference TRBV29-1 and TRBJ1-1): SAVISQKPSRDICQRGTSLTIQCQVDSQVTMMFWYRQQPGQSLTLIATANQGSEATYESGFVIDKFPISRPNLTFSTLTVSNMSPEDSSIYLCSVDPTFVAGREAFFGQGTRLTVV.

The table lists this clonotype with many counts. V usage is TRBV28 and J usage is TRBJ1-2; 7 bases are a match to TRBD1. Losses at the gene ends were 8 bases for V and 0 bases for J; bases not matched to a gene: 12. From germline, CDR1 is MDHEN and CDR2 SYDVKM. CDR3 length: 16 amino acids. CDR3 sequence (DNA): TGTGCCAGCGGATCCTACAGGGGTCCAACTAACTATGGCTACACCTTC. This sequence encodes CASGSYRGPTNYGYTF.

This clonotype was observed a handful of times. This sequence joins TRBV12-3 or TRBV12-4 and TRBJ1-2, with D unclear. Trimming removed 6 bases at V and 2 bases at J, with 7 bases between. This CDR3 contains 12 residues. The CDR3 sequence is CASSVDNYGYTF. Here the CDR3 DNA reads TGTGCCAGCAGCGTGGACAACTATGGCTACACCTTC.

In its sample, this clonotype was seen many times. The chain carries TRBV12-3 or TRBV12-4 and TRBJ1-5, with a tentative D call TRBD1 (5 bases). The CDR3 has 16 residues. The V end was cut by 4 bases, the J end by 3 bases, with 16 bases between. CDR3 in DNA: TGTGCCAGCAGTTCGGGGGGATCGGGGGTCAATCAGCCCCAGCATTTT. Translating gives CASSSGGSGVNQPQHF.

This clonotype was counted many times. The V gene is TRBV12-3 or TRBV12-4, the J gene TRBJ2-5; D is unclear. Trimming stripped 3 bases from V and 1 base from J, with 6 bases between. The CDR3 spans 13 residues. DNA for the CDR3: TGTGCCAGCAGTTTTGACTTCCAAGAGACCCAGTACTTC. Translation gives CASSFDFQETQYF.

The chain couples TRBV6-1 to TRBJ2-3, with a possible D match to TRBD1 (5 bases). Between the trimmed V and J ends, which lost 7 bases and 6 bases, there was a span of 20 bases. Germline V CDR1 and CDR2: MNHNS, SASEGT. The CDR3 has 15 amino acids. CDR3 DNA: TGTGCCAGCATCTGGGGCCCCTCCCTACACGATACGCAGTATTTT. This codes for CASIWGPSLHDTQYF.

This clonotype turned up a few times. The chain employs TRBV24-1 and TRBJ2-7; D remains ambiguous. This CDR3 is built from 13 residues. V was clipped by 3 bases and J by 6 bases, with 11 bases between them. From germline, CDR1 is KGHDR and CDR2 SFDVKD. CDR3 sequence reads: CATSDGTFTEQYF. DNA of the CDR3: TGTGCCACCAGTGATGGAACATTTACCGAGCAGTACTTC.

As to this clonotype: One end of the junction does not line up with germline, which may come from a read error. V and J are TRBV7-2 and TRBJ2-1; 12 nucleotides match TRBD2. CDR1 is SGHTA, CDR2 FQGNSA, per germline. The CDR3 is 17 amino acids. The CDR3 is CAISQFETSGSHNEQFF. DNA for the CDR3: TGTGCCATCAGCCAATTTGAGACTAGCGGGAGCCACAATGAGCAGTTCTTC.

The DNA for the CDR3 is TGTGCCAGCAGCCAGGGCTATGGGGGGCGAGGGGGCTACACCTTC. Protein product: CASSQGYGGRGGYTF. The rearrangement links TRBV7-2 to TRBJ1-2; perhaps TRBD1 as D (6 bases). This CDR3 is built from 15 residues. Germline values: CDR1 SGHTA, CDR2 FQGNSA. The germline V and J ends were trimmed by 5 bases and 8 bases, with 21 bases remaining between them.

In its sample, this clonotype was seen many times. The chain is built from TRBV7-9 and TRBJ1-1; D gene ambiguous. Germline CDR1 is SEHNR and CDR2 is FQNEAQ (reference sequence). The CDR3 extends over 11 amino acids. Deletions cut 2 bases from V and 7 bases from J, with 5 bases between. The CDR3 protein is CASSLQREAFF. DNA of the CDR3: TGTGCCAGCAGCTTACAGCGTGAAGCTTTCTTT.

This clonotype was detected a few times. The gene calls are TRBV20-1 and TRBJ2-2; D is ambiguous. Trimming removed 0 bases at V and 4 bases at J, with 12 bases between. Germline-derived CDR1 and CDR2 are DFQATT and SNEGSKA (reference sequence). CDR3 length: 15 amino acids. The CDR3: CSAREGDNPTGELFF. CDR3 in DNA: TGCAGTGCTAGAGAAGGTGACAACCCCACCGGGGAGCTGTTTTTT.

The V gene is TRBV19, the J gene TRBJ2-1; D call uncertain. Germline CDR1 reads LNHDA; CDR2 reads SQIVND (reference sequence). This CDR3 spans 13 amino acids. Trimming pared 4 bases from V and 9 bases from J, leaving 13 bases between. The CDR3 DNA reads as TGTGCCAGTAGTAACAACGTTTTTGGTGAGCAGTTCTTC. Translation gives CASSNNVFGEQFF.